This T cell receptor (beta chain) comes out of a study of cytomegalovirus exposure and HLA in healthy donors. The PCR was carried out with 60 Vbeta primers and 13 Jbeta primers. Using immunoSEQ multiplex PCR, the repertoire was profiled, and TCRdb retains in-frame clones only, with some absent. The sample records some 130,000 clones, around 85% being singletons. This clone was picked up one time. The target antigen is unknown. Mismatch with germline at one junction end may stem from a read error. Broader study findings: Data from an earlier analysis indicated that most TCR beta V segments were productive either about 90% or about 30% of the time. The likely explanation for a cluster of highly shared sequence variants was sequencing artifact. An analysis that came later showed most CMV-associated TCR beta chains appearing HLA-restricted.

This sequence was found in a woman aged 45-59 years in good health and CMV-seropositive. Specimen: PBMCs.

The CDR3 DNA is TGTGCCAGCAGTGAAGTGGCAGGGGGAGAAAACAGTCAGTACTTC. Amino acids: CASSEVAGGENSQYF. The chain carries TRBV6-4 and TRBJ2-4; 7 bases line up with TRBD1. This CDR3 spans 15 amino acids. The germline V gene encodes CDR1 MRHNA and CDR2 SNTAGT.